One and the same sample provided the 29 T cell receptor beta chains below, sequenced in a study of blood T cell repertoires in COVID-19. Sequenced by immunoSEQ multiplex PCR; TCRdb stores in-frame clones only, minus some. The table records some 250,000 clones, more than 75% of them present only once. The sample comprised peripheral blood. The origin of the receptors is a woman between 35 and 50 years old who had recovered from COVID-19.

J is TRBJ2-5 and V is TRBV5-4; TRBD1 agrees at 9 bases. CDR3 size: 15 residues. Trimming at V came to 0 bases and at J to 2 bases, leaving 2 bases not matched to a gene. CDR1 is SGHNT and CDR2 is YYREEE in the germline V gene (reference sequence). The CDR3, as DNA: TGTGCCAGCAGCTTGGGACAGGGGGAACAAGAGACCCAGTACTTC. This translates into CASSLGQGEQETQYF.

This clone was seen just once. The CDR3 DNA reads as TGTGCCAGCAGCCAAGTAGGGAATAGCGGGAGGAGAGGGGAGCAGTACTTC. This sequence encodes CASSQVGNSGRRGEQYF. The chain is built from TRBV14 and TRBJ2-7; 10 nucleotides align to TRBD2. Germline-derived CDR1 and CDR2 are SGHDN and FVKESK. The junction had 13 bases not matched to a gene; V was cut back by 1 base and J by 7 bases. The CDR3 spans 17 residues.

The gene calls are TRBV27 and TRBJ2-7, with 9 bases that match TRBD1. CDR1 MNHEY and CDR2 SMNVEV come from the germline V gene (reference sequence). The length of the CDR3 is 14 residues. The J segment lost 0 bases and the V segment lost 5 bases, leaving 2 bases of the junction unmatched. In nucleotides, the CDR3 is TGTGCCAGCAGTCTACAGGGGGCCTCCTACGAGCAGTACTTC. This gives the protein CASSLQGASYEQYF.

This clone appeared a single time. The gene calls are TRBV29-1 and TRBJ1-5; D gene ambiguous. The germline V gene has CDR1 SQVTM and CDR2 ANQGSEA. V was clipped by 5 bases and J by 2 bases, with 16 bases between them. The CDR3 contains 15 residues. This CDR3 is CSVKGEGVGNQPQHF. The CDR3 nucleotides read TGCAGCGTTAAAGGTGAGGGAGTGGGCAATCAGCCCCAGCATTTT. The whole variable domain, filled in from reference TRBV29-1 and TRBJ1-5, reads SAVISQKPSRDICQRGTSLTIQCQVDSQVTMMFWYRQQPGQSLTLIATANQGSEATYESGFVIDKFPISRPNLTFSTLTVSNMSPEDSSIYLCSVKGEGVGNQPQHFGDGTRLSIL.

This clone was observed a single time. The chain couples TRBV5-8 to TRBJ2-1, with 8 bases that match TRBD2. V was clipped by 4 bases and J by 2 bases; unmatched bases: 8. Germline V gene lookup returns CDR1 SGHTS and CDR2 YDEGEE. This CDR3 has 16 residues. Written as DNA, the CDR3 is TGTGCCAGCAGCCAAACACTAGCGGCCCCCTACAATGAGCAGTTCTTC. This encodes CASSQTLAAPYNEQFF.

This rearrangement joins TRBV7-8 to TRBJ1-4; 7 bases line up with TRBD1. The CDR3 contains 14 residues. Germline V gives CDR1 SGHVS, CDR2 FQNEAQ. Losses at the gene ends were 6 bases for V and 8 bases for J; bases not matched to a gene: 9. The CDR3 here is CASRPTGVGEKLFF. The CDR3 DNA follows: TGTGCCAGCAGACCTACAGGGGTAGGGGAAAAACTGTTTTTT.

This rearrangement joins TRBV25-1 to TRBJ1-2; TRBD1 matches at 9 bases. The germline CDR1 and CDR2 sequences are MGHDK and SYGVNS. The CDR3 covers 17 residues. Trimming took 11 bases from V and 4 from J; bases not matched to a gene: 20. The CDR3 sequence: CARSGGTGPIGGYGYTF. The CDR3 DNA reads as TGTGCCCGTTCCGGGGGGACAGGGCCAATTGGGGGCTATGGCTACACCTTC.

V usage is TRBV15 and J usage is TRBJ2-3; 7 bases fit TRBD1. The V gene's germline CDR1 is LNHNV and CDR2 YYDKDF (reference sequence). CDR3 length: 16 residues. Unmatched junction bases numbered 6, after V lost 3 bases and J lost 0 bases. DNA for the CDR3: TGTGCCACCAGCAGTAGACAGGGACCTAGCACAGATACGCAGTATTTT. This sequence encodes CATSSRQGPSTDTQYF.

V is TRBV6-6 and J is TRBJ2-2; 7 bases fit TRBD2. V shed 7 bases and J 4 bases; nucleotides not matched to a gene: 6. The CDR3 length is 14 residues. Looked up from germline, CDR1 is MNHNY and CDR2 is SVGAGI (reference sequence). Here the CDR3 reads CASTPQRGTGELFF. The CDR3 region has the DNA TGTGCCAGCACCCCACAGCGGGGCACCGGGGAGCTGTTTTTT.

The chain has TRBV28 and TRBJ2-3; TRBD2 aligns across 14 bases. CDR1 is MDHEN, CDR2 SYDVKM, per germline. This CDR3 is built from 17 residues. V lost 7 bases to trimming and J lost 4 bases; unmatched junction nucleotides: 10. The CDR3 DNA reads as TGTGCCAGCACCCCAGCGGGACTAGCGGGAGCGCCAGATACGCAGTATTTT. Encoded protein: CASTPAGLAGAPDTQYF. Combining the CDR3 with reference TRBV28 and TRBJ2-3 gives the whole variable domain DVKVTQSSRYLVKRTGEKVFLECVQDMDHENMFWYRQDPGLGLRLIYFSYDVKMKEKGDIPEGYSVSREKKERFSLILESASTNQTSMYLCASTPAGLAGAPDTQYFGPGTRLTVL.

V gene TRBV10-3 combines with J gene TRBJ1-2; D not resolved. With 10 bases removed from V and 7 bases from J, the gap between germline ends came to 16 bases. From germline, CDR1 is ENHRY and CDR2 SYGVKD. This CDR3 contains 12 residues. CDR3 in amino acids: CATWTGTAGYTF. For the CDR3, the DNA is TGTGCCACCTGGACGGGAACCGCTGGCTACACCTTC.

The rearrangement joins TRBV5-8 to TRBJ2-5; D is possibly TRBD2 (6 bases). Trimming took 0 bases from V and 5 from J, leaving 20 bases between them. Germline lookup yields CDR1 SGHTS and CDR2 YDEGEE. This CDR3 has 17 amino acids. The CDR3 sequence: CASSLAPVGSGWETQYF. CDR3 nucleotide sequence: TGTGCCAGCAGCTTGGCCCCGGTCGGGAGCGGGTGGGAGACCCAGTACTTC. Filled out from reference TRBV5-8 and TRBJ2-5, the complete variable domain reads EAGVTQSPTHLIKTRGQQATLRCSPISGHTSVYWYQQALGLGLQFLLWYDEGEERNRGNFPPRFSGRQFPNYSSELNVNALELEDSALYLCASSLAPVGSGWETQYFGPGTRLLVL.

The chain carries TRBV12-5 and TRBJ2-2; D is ambiguous. The germline V gene encodes CDR1 LGHNT and CDR2 FRNRAP. This CDR3 has 14 residues. V gave up 2 bases and J gave up 0 bases, with 4 bases separating them. The CDR3 is CASGLWPNTGELFF. For the CDR3, the DNA is TGTGCTAGTGGTTTGTGGCCGAACACCGGGGAGCTGTTTTTT.

The V gene is TRBV12-3 or TRBV12-4, the J gene TRBJ2-1; D not resolved. This CDR3 is 13 amino acids long. Trimming removed 9 bases at V and 4 bases at J, with 13 bases between. In DNA, the CDR3 is TGTGCCAGTTGCAGGCCTTCTTACAATGAGCAGTTCTTC. It codes for CASCRPSYNEQFF.

This chain links TRBV18 with TRBJ2-7, with D perhaps matching TRBD1 (6 bases). V lost 2 bases, J lost 3 bases, and 11 bases lay in between. Germline-derived CDR1 and CDR2 are KGHSH and LQKENI. CDR3 length: 14 residues. The CDR3: CASSPGRGGYEQYF. The CDR3 DNA follows: TGTGCCAGCTCACCAGGGAGAGGGGGCTACGAGCAGTACTTC. The complete variable domain, with remaining parts taken from reference TRBV18 and TRBJ2-7, reads NAGVMQNPRHLVRRRGQEARLRCSPMKGHSHVYWYRQLPEEGLKFMVYLQKENIIDESGMPKERFSAEFPKEGPSILRIQQVVRGDSAAYFCASSPGRGGYEQYFGPGTRLTVT.

The rearrangement links TRBV7-2 to TRBJ1-5; D uncertain. Germline CDR1 SGHTA, CDR2 FQGNSA. The CDR3 consists of 13 residues. V was clipped by 5 bases and J by 6 bases, with 11 bases between them. The CDR3: CASSPGVSQPQHF. CDR3 nucleotides: TGTGCCAGCAGCCCGGGAGTAAGTCAGCCCCAGCATTTT.

The V and J genes are TRBV11-3 and TRBJ1-2, with TRBD1 identical over 7 bases. Germline V lookup: CDR1 SGHNT, CDR2 YENEEA. V shed 0 bases, J shed 4 bases, and the junction held 2 bases outside the gene matches. This CDR3 spans 14 amino acids. The chain's CDR3 is CASSLETGPYGYTF. CDR3 DNA: TGTGCCAGCAGCTTAGAGACAGGGCCCTATGGCTACACCTTC.

The sample holds a few counts of this clone. The chain joins TRBV7-9 to TRBJ2-2; 8 bases align to TRBD1. J lost 1 base, V lost 3 bases, and 1 base had no gene match. CDR3 length: 15 amino acids. Germline assignment: CDR1 SEHNR and CDR2 FQNEAQ (reference sequence). CDR3 amino acids: CASSFGQGNTGELFF. The CDR3 nucleotides are TGTGCCAGCAGCTTTGGACAGGGGAACACCGGGGAGCTGTTTTTT. The whole variable domain, remainder taken from reference TRBV7-9 and TRBJ2-2, is DTGVSQNPRHKITKRGQNVTFRCDPISEHNRLYWYRQTLGQGPEFLTYFQNEAQLEKSRLLSDRFSAERPKGSFSTLEIQRTEQGDSAMYLCASSFGQGNTGELFFGEGSRLTVL.

The genes are TRBV5-6 and TRBJ1-5, with a tentative D call TRBD1 (5 bases). V was cut by 0 bases and J by 4 bases, with 11 bases left in between. Germline CDR1 is SGHDT and CDR2 is YYEEEE. The CDR3 consists of 15 residues. CDR3 nucleotide sequence: TGTGCCAGCAGCTTGGGGGGCCAGTTAAATCAGCCCCAGCATTTT. Protein sequence: CASSLGGQLNQPQHF. Based on the CDR3 plus reference TRBV5-6 and TRBJ1-5, the full variable domain is DAGVTQSPTHLIKTRGQQVTLRCSPKSGHDTVSWYQQALGQGPQFIFQYYEEEERQRGNFPDRFSGHQFPNYSSELNVNALLLGDSALYLCASSLGGQLNQPQHFGDGTRLSIL.

This clone was counted only a few times. The rearrangement links TRBV6-1 to TRBJ1-1; TRBD1 is a possible D gene (6 bases). CDR1 MNHNS and CDR2 SASEGT come from the germline V gene. V lost 3 bases and J 1 base, leaving 12 bases between the germline ends. CDR3 size: 15 residues. The CDR3, as DNA: TGTGCCAGCAGTGAGCAGGGGTGGGGGAACACTGAAGCTTTCTTT. This translates into CASSEQGWGNTEAFF.

V and J are TRBV19 and TRBJ1-5; D perhaps matches TRBD1 (6 bases). CDR1 and CDR2 from the germline V gene are LNHDA and SQIVND (reference sequence). CDR3 length equals 13 residues. V was pared by 5 bases and J by 10 bases, with 15 bases between. The CDR3 loop is CASSPQGWGPQHF. The CDR3 nucleotides are TGTGCCAGTAGTCCCCAGGGGTGGGGTCCCCAGCATTTT.

The chain links TRBV7-2 to TRBJ1-2; no clear D. The germline V gene has CDR1 SGHTA and CDR2 FQGNSA. CDR3 size: 13 residues. The V end was cut by 4 bases, the J end by 6 bases, with 12 bases between. The DNA of the CDR3 is TGTGCCAGCAGCTCGGGTTCAAGCCATGGCTACACCTTC. Translation: CASSSGSSHGYTF.

The chain couples TRBV6-5 to TRBJ1-4; possible D gene TRBD1, 6 bases. V was shortened by 7 bases and J by 6 bases, with 15 bases between the two germline ends. This CDR3 is built from 14 residues. Germline CDR1 and CDR2: MNHEY and SVGAGI. CDR3 residues: CASTPGAGDEKLFF. CDR3 in DNA: TGTGCCAGCACCCCCGGAGCAGGGGATGAAAAACTGTTTTTT.

The chain carries TRBV19 and TRBJ2-5; TRBD2 matches at 7 bases. Unmatched junction bases numbered 10, after V lost 4 bases and J lost 5 bases. This CDR3 spans 15 amino acids. The germline V gene has CDR1 LNHDA and CDR2 SQIVND (reference sequence). The CDR3 bases are TGTGCCAGTAGTAAGGCCCTCGGGGGGACGGAGACCCAGTACTTC. Translating it yields CASSKALGGTETQYF.

The genes are TRBV7-2 and TRBJ2-2; 9 nucleotides agree with TRBD1. CDR1 is SGHTA, CDR2 FQGNSA, per germline. The CDR3 length is 16 residues. Germline trimming cut 5 bases from V and 1 base from J; bases unmatched to any gene: 5. CDR3 DNA: TGTGCCAGCAGCCCTCGGGGACAGGGGAACACCGGGGAGCTGTTTTTT. Its protein product is CASSPRGQGNTGELFF.

The V gene is TRBV21-1, the J gene TRBJ1-1. TRBV21-1 is a pseudogene locus. This CDR3 is 18 amino acids long. As DNA, the CDR3 is TGTGCCAGCAGCAAAGCGGGTGTTCGGGGACTCAAGAACACTGAAGCTTTCTTT. It codes for CASSKAGVRGLKNTEAFF.

The CDR3 nucleotides are TGTGCCAGCAGCCCGAGGGACAGCTCCTCTGGAAACACCATATATTTT. Residues: CASSPRDSSSGNTIYF. This sequence joins TRBV7-2 and TRBJ1-3; 7 bases match TRBD1. Germline values: CDR1 SGHTA, CDR2 FQGNSA. CDR3 size: 16 residues. With V trimmed by 5 bases and J by 0 bases, 7 bases remained unmatched. Combining the CDR3 with reference TRBV7-2 and TRBJ1-3 gives the whole variable domain GAGVSQSPSNKVTEKGKDVELRCDPISGHTALYWYRQSLGQGLEFLIYFQGNSAPDKSGLPSDRFSAERTGGSVSTLTIQRTQQEDSAVYLCASSPRDSSSGNTIYFGEGSWLTVV.

The V call is TRBV7-8, the J call TRBJ1-2; TRBD1 aligns across 10 bases. The CDR3 length is 13 residues. J gave up 6 bases and V 5 bases, and 3 bases lay outside the gene matches. Germline CDR1 SGHVS, CDR2 FQNEAQ. Here the CDR3 reads CASSLGTGDGYTF. In nucleotides, the CDR3 is TGTGCCAGCAGCCTCGGGACAGGGGATGGCTACACCTTC.

The V and J genes are TRBV18 and TRBJ1-1; D is possibly TRBD1 (5 bases). V was trimmed by 0 bases and J by 7 bases, leaving 15 bases between them. There are 15 residues in the CDR3. CDR1 is KGHSH and CDR2 is LQKENI in the germline V gene. The CDR3 spells CASSPPGRWGDEAFF. CDR3 sequence (DNA): TGTGCCAGCTCACCACCGGGCCGCTGGGGGGATGAAGCTTTCTTT.